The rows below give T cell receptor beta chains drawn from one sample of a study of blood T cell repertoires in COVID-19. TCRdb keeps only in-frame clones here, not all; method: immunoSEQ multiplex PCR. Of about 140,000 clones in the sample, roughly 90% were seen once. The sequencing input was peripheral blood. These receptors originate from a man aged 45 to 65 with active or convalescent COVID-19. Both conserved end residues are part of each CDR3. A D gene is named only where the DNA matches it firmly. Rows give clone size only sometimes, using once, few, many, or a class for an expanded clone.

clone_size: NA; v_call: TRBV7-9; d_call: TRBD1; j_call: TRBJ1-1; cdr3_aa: CASSFGTGRPEAFF; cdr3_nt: TGTGCCAGCAGCTTCGGGACAGGGAGACCTGAAGCTTTCTTT
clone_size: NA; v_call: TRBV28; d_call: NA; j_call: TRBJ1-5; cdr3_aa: CASTFPPPGFQPQHF; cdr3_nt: TGTGCCAGCACCTTCCCCCCCCCGGGATTTCAGCCCCAGCATTTT
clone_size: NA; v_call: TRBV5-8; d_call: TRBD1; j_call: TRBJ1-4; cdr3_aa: CASSLGTGGGLREKLFF; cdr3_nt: TGTGCCAGCAGCCTCGGGACAGGGGGCGGATTAAGGGAAAAACTGTTTTTT
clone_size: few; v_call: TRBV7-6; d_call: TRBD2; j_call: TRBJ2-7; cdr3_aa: CASSLESGSRREQYF; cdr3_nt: TGTGCCAGCAGCTTAGAGAGCGGGAGTCGTCGCGAGCAGTACTTC
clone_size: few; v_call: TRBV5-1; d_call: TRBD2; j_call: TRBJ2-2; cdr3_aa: CASSLVKRGNTGELFF; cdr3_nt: TGCGCCAGCAGCTTGGTTAAGCGGGGCAACACCGGGGAGCTGTTTTTT
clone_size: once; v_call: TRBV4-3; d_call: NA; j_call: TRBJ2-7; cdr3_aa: CASSQDWYGTTEQYF; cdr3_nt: TGCGCCAGCAGCCAAGATTGGTACGGGACAACGGAGCAGTACTTC
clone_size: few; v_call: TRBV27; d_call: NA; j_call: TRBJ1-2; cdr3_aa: CASSLDRKNYGYTF; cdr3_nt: TGTGCCAGCAGTTTAGACAGGAAAAACTATGGCTACACCTTC
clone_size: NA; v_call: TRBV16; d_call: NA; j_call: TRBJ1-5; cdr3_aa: CASSQGAGGGQPQHF; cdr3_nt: TGTGCCAGCAGCCAAGGTGCGGGGGGAGGACAGCCCCAGCATTTT
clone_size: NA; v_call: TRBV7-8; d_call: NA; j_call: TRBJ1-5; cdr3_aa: CASGDSQDQPQHF; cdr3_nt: TGTGCCTCAGGGGATTCCCAGGATCAGCCCCAGCATTTT
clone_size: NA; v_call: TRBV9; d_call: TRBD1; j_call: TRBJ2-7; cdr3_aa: CASSARTGSYEQYF; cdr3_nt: TGTGCCAGCAGCGCAAGGACAGGGTCCTACGAGCAGTACTTC
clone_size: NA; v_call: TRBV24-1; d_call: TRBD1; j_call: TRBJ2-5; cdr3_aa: CATSGTGGLQETQYF; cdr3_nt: TGTGCCACCAGTGGGACAGGGGGGCTCCAAGAGACCCAGTACTTC
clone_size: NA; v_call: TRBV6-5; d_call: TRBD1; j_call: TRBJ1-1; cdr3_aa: CASTVQGTLNTEAFF; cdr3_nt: TGTGCCAGCACAGTACAGGGGACCTTGAACACTGAAGCTTTCTTT
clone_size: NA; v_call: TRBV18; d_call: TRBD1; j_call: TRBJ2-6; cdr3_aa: CASSPPGQLISGANVLTF; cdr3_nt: TGTGCCAGCTCACCACCGGGACAGCTTATTTCTGGGGCCAACGTCCTGACTTTC
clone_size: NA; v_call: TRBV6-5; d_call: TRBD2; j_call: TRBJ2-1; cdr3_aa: CASSYSGRFSEQFF; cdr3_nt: TGTGCCAGCAGTTATAGCGGGAGGTTTAGTGAGCAGTTCTTC
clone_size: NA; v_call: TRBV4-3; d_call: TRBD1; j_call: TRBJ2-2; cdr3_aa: CASSHRDRVGTGELFF; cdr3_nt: TGCGCCAGCAGCCACCGCGACAGGGTTGGGACCGGGGAGCTGTTTTTT